The 7 T cell receptor beta chains below come from one sample, sequenced in a study of spatial heterogeneity in lung cancer. Time point indicated: blood at routine non-recurrence follow-up after resection. One entry per CDR3 protein, called by TCRdb with MiXCR from the 5' RACE reads. The profile shows around 20,000 distinct CDR3 sequences, over 9% of them singletons. The sample here was PBMCs, taken at follow-up. Receptors were obtained from a male donor with early-stage non-small cell lung cancer.

This clonotype ranks as medium-sized. This chain uses TRBV5-1 with TRBJ2-5; D unclear. From germline, CDR1 is SGHRS and CDR2 YFSETQ. The CDR3 covers 11 residues. Trimming left V 3 bases short and J 2 bases short, with 2 bases between. The CDR3 DNA reads as TGCGCCAGCAGCTCTCAAGAGACCCAGTACTTC. This codes for CASSSQETQYF.

This clonotype was counted many times. The CDR3 DNA reads as TGTGCCAGTCTGGGGACAGCTATTGGTGGCACTGAAGCTTTCTTT. Its translation is CASLGTAIGGTEAFF. The chain recombines TRBV19 with TRBJ1-1; 7 bases map to TRBD1. This CDR3 spans 15 amino acids. Unmatched junction bases numbered 13, after V lost 8 bases and J lost 4 bases. Germline values: CDR1 LNHDA, CDR2 SQIVND (reference sequence).

Concerning this clonotype: A clone one base away is much larger, so this may be a read error. V and J are TRBV7-2 and TRBJ2-4; D is perhaps TRBD2 (5 bases). The CDR3 loop spans 17 amino acids. CDR1 and CDR2 from the germline V gene are SGHTA and FQGNSA. CDR3 nucleotides: TGTGTCAGCAGCTTAGCGCATGGGAGTCTAGCCAAAAACATTCAGTACTTC. Translation: CVSSLAHGSLAKNIQYF.

This clonotype was detected many times. V is TRBV4-3 and J is TRBJ2-7; D perhaps matches TRBD1 (6 bases). The CDR3 runs to 14 residues. Between the trimmed V and J ends, which lost 1 base and 2 bases, there was a span of 9 bases. Germline CDR1 is LGHNA and CDR2 is YSLEER. This chain's CDR3 is CASSQGGGPYEQYF. CDR3 DNA sequence: TGCGCCAGCAGCCAAGGTGGGGGCCCCTACGAGCAGTACTTC.

In regard to this clonotype: A read error is possible here, since a much larger clone lies one base away. The J gene is TRBJ2-1, the V gene TRBV29-1; TRBD2 might be the D (5 bases). Germline assignment: CDR1 SQVTM and CDR2 ANQGSEA. CDR3 length: 12 amino acids. V was pared by 3 bases and J by 7 bases, with 10 bases between. The CDR3 protein is CSVDRGRNEQFF. CDR3 sequence (DNA): TGCAGCGTTGACCGGGGAAGGAATGAGCAGTTCTTC.

This clonotype appeared many times. The J gene is TRBJ2-7, the V gene TRBV20-1; D is uncertain. Trimming took off 5 bases at V and 0 bases at J, with 14 bases between the two ends. Germline V lookup: CDR1 DFQATT, CDR2 SNEGSKA (reference sequence). This CDR3 has 14 residues. The CDR3 loop is CSALPPQSSYEQYF. CDR3 sequence (DNA): TGCAGTGCTCTTCCGCCACAGTCCTCCTACGAGCAGTACTTC.

CDR3 nucleotides: TGTGCCAGCAGCGTAGCGGGGACCAGTGACGGCGCCGGGGAGCTGTTTTTT. It yields the protein CASSVAGTSDGAGELFF. This sequence joins TRBV9 and TRBJ2-2, with D possibly being TRBD1 or TRBD2 (5 bases each). CDR1 is SGDLS, CDR2 YYNGEE, per germline. CDR3 length: 17 amino acids. V was pared by 0 bases and J by 6 bases, with 18 bases between.